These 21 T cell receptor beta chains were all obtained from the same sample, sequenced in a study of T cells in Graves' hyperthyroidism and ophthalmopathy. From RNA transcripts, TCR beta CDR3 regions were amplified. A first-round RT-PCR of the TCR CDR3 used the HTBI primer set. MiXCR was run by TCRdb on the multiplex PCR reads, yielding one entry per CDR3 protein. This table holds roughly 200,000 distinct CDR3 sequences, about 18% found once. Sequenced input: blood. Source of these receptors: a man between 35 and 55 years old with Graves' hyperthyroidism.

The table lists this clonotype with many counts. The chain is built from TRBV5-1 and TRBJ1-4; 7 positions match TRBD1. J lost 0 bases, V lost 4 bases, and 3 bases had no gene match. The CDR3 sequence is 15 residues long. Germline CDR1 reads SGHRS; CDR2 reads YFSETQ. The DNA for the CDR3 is TGCGCCAGCAGCATAGGACAGGCAACTAATGAAAAACTGTTTTTT. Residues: CASSIGQATNEKLFF.

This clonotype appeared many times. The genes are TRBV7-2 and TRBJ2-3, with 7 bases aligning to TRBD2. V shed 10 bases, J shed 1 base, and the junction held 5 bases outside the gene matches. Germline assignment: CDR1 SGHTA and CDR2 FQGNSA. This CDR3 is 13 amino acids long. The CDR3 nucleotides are TGTGCCACCAAGCGGGGTCGCACAGATACGCAGTATTTT. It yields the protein CATKRGRTDTQYF.

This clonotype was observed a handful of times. The CDR3: CASSLFGTEEETQYF. In DNA form, the CDR3 reads TGCGCCAGCAGCTTGTTTGGGACAGAGGAAGAGACCCAGTACTTC. The rearrangement uses TRBV5-1 and TRBJ2-5; 7 positions match TRBD1. V gave up 1 base and J gave up 3 bases; unmatched junction bases: 6. The CDR3 has 15 residues. Germline assignment: CDR1 SGHRS and CDR2 YFSETQ.

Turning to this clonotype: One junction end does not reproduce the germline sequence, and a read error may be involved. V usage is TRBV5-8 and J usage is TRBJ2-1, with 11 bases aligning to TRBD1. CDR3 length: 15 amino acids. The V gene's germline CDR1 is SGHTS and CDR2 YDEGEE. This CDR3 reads CASSIGTGGFDEQFF. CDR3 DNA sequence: TGCGCCAGCAGCATAGGGACAGGGGGGTTCGATGAGCAGTTCTTC.

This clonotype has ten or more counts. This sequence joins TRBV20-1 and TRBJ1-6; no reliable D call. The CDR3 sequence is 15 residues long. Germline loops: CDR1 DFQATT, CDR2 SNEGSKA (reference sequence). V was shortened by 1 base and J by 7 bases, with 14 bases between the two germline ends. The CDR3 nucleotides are TGCAGTGCTAGAGTCCGGTACAGACTCAATTCACCCCTCCACTTT. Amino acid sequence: CSARVRYRLNSPLHF.

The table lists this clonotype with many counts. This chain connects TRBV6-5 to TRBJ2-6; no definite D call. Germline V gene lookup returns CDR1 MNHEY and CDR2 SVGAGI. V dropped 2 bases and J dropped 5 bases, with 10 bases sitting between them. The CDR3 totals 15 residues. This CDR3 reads CASSYEVGRANVLTF. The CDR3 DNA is TGTGCCAGCAGTTACGAGGTCGGGCGGGCCAACGTCCTGACTTTC.

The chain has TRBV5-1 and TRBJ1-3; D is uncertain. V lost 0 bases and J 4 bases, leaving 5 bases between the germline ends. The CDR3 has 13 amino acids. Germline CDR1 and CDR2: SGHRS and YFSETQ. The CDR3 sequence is CASSLGAGNTIYF. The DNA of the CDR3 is TGCGCCAGCAGCTTGGGAGCCGGAAACACCATATATTTT.

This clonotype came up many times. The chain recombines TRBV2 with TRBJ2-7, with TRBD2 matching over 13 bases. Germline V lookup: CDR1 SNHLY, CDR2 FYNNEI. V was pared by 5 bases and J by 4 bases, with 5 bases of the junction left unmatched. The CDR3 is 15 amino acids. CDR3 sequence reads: CASSSTSGGVYEQYF. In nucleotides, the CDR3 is TGTGCCAGCAGTTCAACTAGCGGGGGGGTGTACGAGCAGTACTTC.

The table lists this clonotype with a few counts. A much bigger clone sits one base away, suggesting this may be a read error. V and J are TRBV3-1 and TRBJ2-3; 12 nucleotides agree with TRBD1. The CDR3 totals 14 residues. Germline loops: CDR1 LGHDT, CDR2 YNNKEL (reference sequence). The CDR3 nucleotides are TGTGTCAGCAGCCCCGGGACAGGGGGCGATACGCAGTATTTT. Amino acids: CVSSPGTGGDTQYF.

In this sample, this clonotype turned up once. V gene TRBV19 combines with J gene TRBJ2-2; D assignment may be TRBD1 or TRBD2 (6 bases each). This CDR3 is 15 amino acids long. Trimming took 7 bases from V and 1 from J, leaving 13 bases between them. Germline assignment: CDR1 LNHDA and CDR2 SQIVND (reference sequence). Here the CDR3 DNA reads TGTGCCAGTAACCGTGGGGGGCAGAACACCGGGGAGCTGTTTTTT. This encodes CASNRGGQNTGELFF.

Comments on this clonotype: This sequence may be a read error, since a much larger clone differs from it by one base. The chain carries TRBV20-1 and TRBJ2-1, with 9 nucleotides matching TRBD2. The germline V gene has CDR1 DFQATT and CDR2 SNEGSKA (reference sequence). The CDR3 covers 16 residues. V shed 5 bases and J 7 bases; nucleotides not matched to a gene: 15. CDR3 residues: CSAYRTSVGLGNEQFF. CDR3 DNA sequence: TGCAGTGCTTACAGGACTAGCGTGGGCCTAGGGAATGAGCAGTTCTTC.

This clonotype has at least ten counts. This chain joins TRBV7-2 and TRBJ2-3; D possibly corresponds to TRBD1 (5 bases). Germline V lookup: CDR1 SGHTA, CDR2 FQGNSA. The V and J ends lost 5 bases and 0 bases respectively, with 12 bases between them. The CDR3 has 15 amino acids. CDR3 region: CASSGRVVSTDTQYF. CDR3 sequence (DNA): TGTGCCAGCAGCGGCAGGGTCGTTAGCACAGATACGCAGTATTTT.

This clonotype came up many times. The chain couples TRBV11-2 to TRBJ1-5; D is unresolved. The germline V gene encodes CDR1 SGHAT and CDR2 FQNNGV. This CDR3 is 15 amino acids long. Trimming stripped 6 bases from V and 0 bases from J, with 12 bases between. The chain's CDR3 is CASSSGEYSNQPQHF. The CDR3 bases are TGTGCCAGCAGTTCAGGCGAATATAGCAATCAGCCCCAGCATTTT.

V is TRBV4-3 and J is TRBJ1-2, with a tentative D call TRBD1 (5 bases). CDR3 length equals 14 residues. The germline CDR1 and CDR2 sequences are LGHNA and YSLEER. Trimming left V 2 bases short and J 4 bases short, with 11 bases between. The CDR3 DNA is TGCGCCAGCAGCCAACAGGGATGGCCCTATGGCTACACCTTC. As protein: CASSQQGWPYGYTF.

The CDR3 sequence: CASSGEAANTGELFF. In nucleotides, the CDR3 is TGTGCCAGCAGTGGAGAGGCCGCGAACACCGGGGAGCTGTTTTTT. The chain combines TRBV2 with TRBJ2-2; D ambiguous. This CDR3 contains 15 residues. Germline V gene lookup returns CDR1 SNHLY and CDR2 FYNNEI. Trimming cost V 4 bases and J 0 bases, with 9 bases left between them.

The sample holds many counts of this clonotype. The CDR3 DNA follows: TGTGCCAGCAGTGAAGAGGACAGGCCCAACTATGGCTACACCTTC. As protein: CASSEEDRPNYGYTF. This chain links TRBV2 with TRBJ1-2, with TRBD1 identical over 7 bases. Trimming removed 1 base from V and 2 bases from J; junction bases left unmatched: 4. CDR3 length: 15 amino acids. The germline V gene has CDR1 SNHLY and CDR2 FYNNEI.

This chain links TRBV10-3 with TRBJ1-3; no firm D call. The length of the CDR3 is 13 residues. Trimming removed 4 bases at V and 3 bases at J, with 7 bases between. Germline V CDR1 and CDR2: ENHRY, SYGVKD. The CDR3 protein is CAISGQVGNTIYF. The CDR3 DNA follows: TGTGCCATCAGTGGGCAGGTTGGAAACACCATATATTTT.

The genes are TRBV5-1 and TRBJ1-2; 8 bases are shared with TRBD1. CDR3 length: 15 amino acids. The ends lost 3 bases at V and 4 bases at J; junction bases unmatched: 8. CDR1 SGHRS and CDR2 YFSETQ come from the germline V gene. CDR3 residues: CASSSNRGSGYGYTF. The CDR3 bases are TGCGCCAGCAGCTCAAACAGGGGGTCTGGCTATGGCTACACCTTC.

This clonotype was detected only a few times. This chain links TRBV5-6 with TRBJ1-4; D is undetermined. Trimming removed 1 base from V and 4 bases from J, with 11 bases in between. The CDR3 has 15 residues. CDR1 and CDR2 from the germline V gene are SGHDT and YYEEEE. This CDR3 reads CASSLRVNYNEKLFF. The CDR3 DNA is TGTGCCAGCAGCTTGCGGGTAAACTATAATGAAAAACTGTTTTTT. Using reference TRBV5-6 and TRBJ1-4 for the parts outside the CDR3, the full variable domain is DAGVTQSPTHLIKTRGQQVTLRCSPKSGHDTVSWYQQALGQGPQFIFQYYEEEERQRGNFPDRFSGHQFPNYSSELNVNALLLGDSALYLCASSLRVNYNEKLFFGSGTQLSVL.

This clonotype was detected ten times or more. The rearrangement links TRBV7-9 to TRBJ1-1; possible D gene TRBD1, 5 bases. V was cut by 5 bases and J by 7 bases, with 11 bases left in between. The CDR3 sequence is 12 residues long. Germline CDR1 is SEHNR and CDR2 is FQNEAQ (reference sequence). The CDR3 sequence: CASSMTAHEAFF. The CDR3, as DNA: TGTGCCAGCAGCATGACAGCTCATGAAGCTTTCTTT.

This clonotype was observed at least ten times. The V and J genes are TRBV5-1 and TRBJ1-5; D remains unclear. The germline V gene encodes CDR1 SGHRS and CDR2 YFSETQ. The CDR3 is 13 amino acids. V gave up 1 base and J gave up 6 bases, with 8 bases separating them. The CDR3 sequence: CASSLSGVQPQHF. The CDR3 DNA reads TGCGCCAGCAGCTTGTCTGGGGTTCAGCCCCAGCATTTT.